These T cell receptor beta chains were read from a single sample in a study of shared clonotypes between healthy human individuals. Some clones are missing from TCRdb's copy, which holds only in-frame ones; the method was immunoSEQ multiplex PCR. This repertoire shows about 2 million clones, about 95% found once; its top ten account for 0.9% to 1.5%. The sequenced material came from naive CD8+ T cells sorted from blood. The receptors here all came from a man between 18 and 35 years old in good health. Both conserved end residues are part of each CDR3. D genes are given only for firm matches. Some rows mark clone size as missing; the rest say once, few, many or name a class of expanded clone.

d_call | clone_size | j_call | v_call | cdr3_nt | cdr3_aa
TRBD1 | - | TRBJ2-7 | TRBV4-1 | TGCGCCAGCAGCGGACAGGGGGCCGCCTACGAGCAGTACTTC | CASSGQGAAYEQYF
TRBD1 | - | TRBJ2-3 | TRBV19 | TGTGCCAGTAGTATGACAGGGACAAGCACAGATACGCAGTATTTT | CASSMTGTSTDTQYF
- | - | TRBJ2-1 | TRBV2 | TGTGCCAGCAGTGTATTGGAGCAGTTCTTC | CASSVLEQFF
TRBD1 | once | TRBJ2-3 | TRBV7-9 | TGTGCCAGCAGCGATCTGGGACAGGGGTCAGATACGCAGTATTTT | CASSDLGQGSDTQYF
TRBD1 | - | TRBJ2-3 | TRBV7-9 | TGTGCCAGCAGCCCAACAGGGGAAGTCACAGATACGCAGTATTTT | CASSPTGEVTDTQYF
- | - | TRBJ1-1 | TRBV15 | TGTGCCACCAGCCCAGGAACCACAGGGTTGAACACTGAAGCTTTCTTT | CATSPGTTGLNTEAFF
TRBD2 | - | TRBJ2-2 | TRBV29-1 | TGCAGCGTTGTAGCGGGACCCAACACCGGGGAGCTGTTTTTT | CSVVAGPNTGELFF
TRBD1 | - | TRBJ1-5 | TRBV28 | TGTGCCAGCAGTTTCTGGAAAGGGGGCGACCCCAATCAGCCCCAGCATTTT | CASSFWKGGDPNQPQHF
- | - | TRBJ1-2 | TRBV28 | TGTGCCAGCAGTTTCGGGTCAACCGGCTACACCTTC | CASSFGSTGYTF
- | - | TRBJ2-1 | TRBV18 | TGTGCCGGCTCACAACGCTTGGTTAGAAGTGAGCAGTTCTTC | CAGSQRLVRSEQFF
- | - | TRBJ2-2 | TRBV10-2 | TGCGCCAGCAGAGATGGTGCCGGGGAGCTGTTTTTT | CASRDGAGELFF
- | - | TRBJ1-3 | TRBV28 | TGTGCCAGCAGTTTAGATCAGACAACCTCTGGAAACACCATATATTTT | CASSLDQTTSGNTIYF
TRBD1 | - | TRBJ1-3 | TRBV28 | TGTGCCAGCAGTTTCGAGACAGGGATCCTCTCTGGAAACACCATATATTTT | CASSFETGILSGNTIYF
- | - | TRBJ2-4 | TRBV6-5 | TGTGCCAGCAGTTACAGGACAGCTTTAGCCAAAAACATTCAGTACTTC | CASSYRTALAKNIQYF
TRBD1 | once | TRBJ1-2 | TRBV5-1 | TGCGCCAGCAGCCCGGGACAGGGAGGGGTTGTCTATGGCTACACCTTC | CASSPGQGGVVYGYTF
- | - | TRBJ2-1 | TRBV11-2 | TGTGCCAGCAGCTTACTTTCGACTGGGCGTGGCGACAATGAGCAGTTCTTC | CASSLLSTGRGDNEQFF
- | - | TRBJ2-7 | TRBV19 | TGTGCCAGTAGTGAGGCGGTGAGCTCCTACGAGCAGTACTTC | CASSEAVSSYEQYF
TRBD1 | - | TRBJ2-3 | TRBV28 | TGTGCCAGCAGCTCCCGGGACAGGGGTGTGGACGTAAAAGCAGATACGCAGTATTTT | CASSSRDRGVDVKADTQYF
- | - | TRBJ1-2 | TRBV14 | TGTGCCAGCAGCCCTACAGCGCAGATAAACTACTATGGCTACACCTTC | CASSPTAQINYYGYTF
- | once | TRBJ2-5 | TRBV4-1 | TGCGCCAGCAGCCCTACCGGAGACGGGCAAGAGACCCAGTACTTC | CASSPTGDGQETQYF
TRBD1 | - | TRBJ2-1 | TRBV2 | TGTGCCAGAGAGACAGGGGAGGTCCGTGGTGAGTTCTTC | CARETGEVRGEFF
- | - | TRBJ2-3 | TRBV25-1 | TGTGCCAGCAGTGAATATAGAATCTCAGATACGCAGTATTTT | CASSEYRISDTQYF
- | - | TRBJ1-1 | TRBV7-7 | TGTGCTAGCAGCTTAGAGAAATCCGAAGCTTTCTTT | CASSLEKSEAFF
- | - | TRBJ2-2 | TRBV5-1 | TGCGCCAGCAGCTTGGCAAACTCCGAGGCCGGGGAGCTGTTTTTT | CASSLANSEAGELFF
TRBD2 | - | TRBJ2-1 | TRBV4-3 | TGCGCCAGCAGCCAAGCGGGGGGAGGGACCTACAATGAGCAGTTCTTC | CASSQAGGGTYNEQFF
TRBD1 | - | TRBJ2-5 | TRBV5-1 | TGCGCCAGCGGGTTTACAGGGGGCCAGGAGACCCAGTACTTC | CASGFTGGQETQYF
- | - | TRBJ2-2 | TRBV7-9 | TGTGCCAGCAGCTCTTGGACGGACTCCGAGGAGCTGTTTTTT | CASSSWTDSEELFF
- | - | TRBJ2-2 | TRBV7-9 | TGTGCCAGCAGCTGGCGGGGTTCCACCGGGGAGCTGTTTTTT | CASSWRGSTGELFF
- | - | TRBJ1-2 | TRBV4-1 | TGCGCCAGCAGCCAAGACGACCGGTTGGGCTACACCTTC | CASSQDDRLGYTF
- | - | TRBJ2-7 | TRBV6-1 | TGTGCCGGGGGACACCATAGCTCCTACGAGCAGTACTTC | CAGGHHSSYEQYF
- | - | TRBJ1-1 | TRBV6-1 | TGTGCCAGCAGTGAAGCGGGACAAATGAACACTGAAGCTTTCTTT | CASSEAGQMNTEAFF
TRBD2 | - | TRBJ2-7 | TRBV5-4 | TGTGCCAGCAGCCGGTCGGGGGGGACCGCCTACGAGCAGTACTTC | CASSRSGGTAYEQYF
- | - | TRBJ2-5 | TRBV6-6 | TGTGCCAGCAGCCCACAGGGCCCCCAAGAGACCCAGTACTTC | CASSPQGPQETQYF
- | - | TRBJ2-7 | TRBV5-1 | TGCGCCAGCAGCCCGGACCCCTCCTACGAGCAGTACTTC | CASSPDPSYEQYF
TRBD1 | - | TRBJ1-2 | TRBV9 | TGTGCCAGCAGCGTAGGGTCAGGGGGCAACTATGGCTACACCTTC | CASSVGSGGNYGYTF
- | - | TRBJ2-2 | TRBV6-5 | TGTGCCAGCAGCCCCGCAGGTCCCCCCGGGGAGCTGTTTTTT | CASSPAGPPGELFF
- | - | TRBJ2-7 | TRBV16 | TGTGCCAGCAGCCAATTAGGTGGCGAGCAGTACTTC | CASSQLGGEQYF
TRBD2 | - | TRBJ2-2 | TRBV7-9 | TGTGCCAGCAGCTTAGACGCGGGGGCGAACACCGGGGAGCTGTTTTTT | CASSLDAGANTGELFF
- | - | TRBJ2-1 | TRBV2 | TGTGCCAGCAGCCGACGTTTCACCGGGAATGAGCAGTTCTTC | CASSRRFTGNEQFF
TRBD1 | - | TRBJ2-7 | TRBV7-8 | TGTGCCAGCAGCTTAGCCAACAGGGGCGAGCAGTACTTC | CASSLANRGEQYF
- | - | TRBJ2-1 | TRBV7-2 | TGTGCCAGCAGCGCGGCGAATTACAATGAGCAGTTCTTC | CASSAANYNEQFF
- | - | TRBJ2-7 | TRBV9 | TGTGCCAGCAGCGTTGGGCAGAACTACGAGCAGTACTTC | CASSVGQNYEQYF
- | - | TRBJ1-1 | TRBV19 | TGTGCCAGTAGTATAGCGGAGCGACCGAACACTGAAGCTTTCTTT | CASSIAERPNTEAFF
- | - | TRBJ1-5 | TRBV19 | TGTGCCAGTAGTATCGGATTCGGGAATCAGCCCCAGCATTTT | CASSIGFGNQPQHF
- | - | TRBJ1-4 | TRBV19 | TGTGCCAGTAGTACCTGGACGGACGAAAAACTGTTTTTT | CASSTWTDEKLFF
TRBD1 | - | TRBJ2-2 | TRBV5-4 | TGTGCCAGCAGCTTGGGGACAGGGCCCTCCATCGGGGAGCTGTTTTTT | CASSLGTGPSIGELFF
- | - | TRBJ2-7 | TRBV5-1 | TGCGCCAGCAGCTTGTGGGGACCCTACGAGCAGTACTTC | CASSLWGPYEQYF
- | - | TRBJ2-7 | TRBV2 | TGTGCCAGCAGCGCAGGGCGGAACTCCTACGAGCAGTACTTC | CASSAGRNSYEQYF
- | - | TRBJ2-7 | TRBV27 | TGTGCCAGCAGTTTAGAGCAGGGGCTTCCCTACGAGCAGTACTTC | CASSLEQGLPYEQYF
- | - | TRBJ1-2 | TRBV7-9 | TGTGCCAGCAGTCCCCCAGGGAATTCCCGCGGCTACACCTTC | CASSPPGNSRGYTF
- | - | TRBJ2-1 | TRBV6-5 | TGTGCCAGCACCCCCATGGTAGCGGCCCCGGAGCAGTTCTTC | CASTPMVAAPEQFF
- | - | TRBJ2-1 | TRBV11-3 | TGTGCCAGCAGCTCCCCTAAAACTAGCCCCACCTACAATGAGCAGTTCTTC | CASSSPKTSPTYNEQFF
- | - | TRBJ1-1 | TRBV5-1 | TGCGCCAGCAGCGGGGAAGGGAACACTGAAGCTTTCTTT | CASSGEGNTEAFF
- | - | TRBJ1-5 | TRBV5-6 | TGTGCCAGCAGCCCGGGGACGTTTGGGCCCCAGCATTTT | CASSPGTFGPQHF
- | - | TRBJ2-7 | TRBV11-2 | TGTGCCAGCAGCTTAGGCACCGTGGGGGGCTACGAGCAGTACTTC | CASSLGTVGGYEQYF
- | - | TRBJ1-2 | TRBV19 | TGTGCCACGACGGACCGACGGGGATATGGCTACACCTTC | CATTDRRGYGYTF
- | - | TRBJ2-2 | TRBV27 | TGTGCCAGCAGTTTATCCCAAGTGGTTAGCGGAGCGAACACCGGGGAGCTGTTTTTT | CASSLSQVVSGANTGELFF